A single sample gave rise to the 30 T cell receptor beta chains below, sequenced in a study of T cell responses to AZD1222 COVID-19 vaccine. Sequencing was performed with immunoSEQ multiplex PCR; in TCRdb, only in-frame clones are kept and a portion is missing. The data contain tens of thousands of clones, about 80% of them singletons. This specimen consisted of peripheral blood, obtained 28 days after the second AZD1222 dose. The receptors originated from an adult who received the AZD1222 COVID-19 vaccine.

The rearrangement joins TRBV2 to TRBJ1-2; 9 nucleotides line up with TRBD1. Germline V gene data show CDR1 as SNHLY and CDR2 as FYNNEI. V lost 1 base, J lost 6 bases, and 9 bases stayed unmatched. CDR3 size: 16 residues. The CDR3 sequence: CASSEGYGTGWHGYTF. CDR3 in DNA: TGTGCCAGCAGTGAAGGTTACGGGACAGGGTGGCATGGCTACACCTTC. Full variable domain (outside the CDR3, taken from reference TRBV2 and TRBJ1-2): EPEVTQTPSHQVTQMGQEVILRCVPISNHLYFYWYRQILGQKVEFLVSFYNNEISEKSEIFDDQFSVERPDGSNFTLKIRSTKLEDSAMYFCASSEGYGTGWHGYTFGSGTRLTVV.

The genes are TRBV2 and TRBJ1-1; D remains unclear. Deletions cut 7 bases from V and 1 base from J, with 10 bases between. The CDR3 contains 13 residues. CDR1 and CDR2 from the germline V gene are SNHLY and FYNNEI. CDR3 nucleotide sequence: TGTGCCAGCAAGGCAGGTCGGAACACTGAAGCTTTCTTT. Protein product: CASKAGRNTEAFF.

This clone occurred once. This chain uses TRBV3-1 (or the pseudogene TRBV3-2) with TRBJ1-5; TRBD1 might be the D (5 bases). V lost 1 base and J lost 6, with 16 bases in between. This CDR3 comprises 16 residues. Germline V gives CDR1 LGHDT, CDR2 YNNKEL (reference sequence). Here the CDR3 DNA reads TGTGCCAGCAGCCAAGGGGACTCCGGATCGGGTCAGCCCCAGCATTTT. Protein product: CASSQGDSGSGQPQHF.

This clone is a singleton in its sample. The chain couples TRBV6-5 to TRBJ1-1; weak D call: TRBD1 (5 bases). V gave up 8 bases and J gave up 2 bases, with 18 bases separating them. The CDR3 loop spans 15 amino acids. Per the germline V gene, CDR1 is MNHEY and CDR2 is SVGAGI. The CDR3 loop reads CASYIGVGGNTEAFF. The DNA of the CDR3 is TGTGCCAGCTATATTGGAGTCGGGGGTAACACTGAAGCTTTCTTT.

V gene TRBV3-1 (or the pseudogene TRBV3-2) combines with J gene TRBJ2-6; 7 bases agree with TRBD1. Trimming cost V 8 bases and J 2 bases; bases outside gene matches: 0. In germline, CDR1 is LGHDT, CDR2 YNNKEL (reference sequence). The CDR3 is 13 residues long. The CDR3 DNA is TGTGCCAGCGGACAGGCTGGGGCCAACGTCCTGACTTTC. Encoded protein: CASGQAGANVLTF.

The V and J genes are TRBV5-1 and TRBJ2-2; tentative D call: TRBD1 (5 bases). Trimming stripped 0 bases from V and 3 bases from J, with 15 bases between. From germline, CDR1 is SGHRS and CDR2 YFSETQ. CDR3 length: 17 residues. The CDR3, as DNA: TGCGCCAGCAGCTTGGCTTTCGGCAGGGTGGACACCGGGGAGCTGTTTTTT. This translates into CASSLAFGRVDTGELFF. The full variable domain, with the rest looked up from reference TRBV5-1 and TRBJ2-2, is KAGVTQTPRYLIKTRGQQVTLSCSPISGHRSVSWYQQTPGQGLQFLFEYFSETQRNKGNFPGRFSGRQFSNSRSEMNVSTLELGDSALYLCASSLAFGRVDTGELFFGEGSRLTVL.

This CDR3 reads CASSLRTGELFF. The CDR3 DNA sequence: TGTGCCAGCAGCTTAAGGACCGGGGAGCTGTTTTTT. The chain joins TRBV7-6 to TRBJ2-2; D unresolved. This CDR3 is built from 12 residues. Germline CDR1 SGHVS, CDR2 FNYEAQ. Trimming removed 2 bases at V and 5 bases at J, with 3 bases between.

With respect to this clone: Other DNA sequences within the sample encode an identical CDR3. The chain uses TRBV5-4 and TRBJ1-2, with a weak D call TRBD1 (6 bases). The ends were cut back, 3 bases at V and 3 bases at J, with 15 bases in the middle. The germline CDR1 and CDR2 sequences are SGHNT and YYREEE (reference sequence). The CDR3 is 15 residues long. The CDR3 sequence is CASSSLTGHYYGYTF. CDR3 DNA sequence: TGTGCCAGCAGCTCCCTCACAGGGCATTACTATGGCTACACCTTC.

CDR3 sequence: CASSLIRGEQFF. In DNA, the CDR3 is TGTGCCAGCAGTTTAATCAGGGGTGAGCAGTTCTTC. V is TRBV12-3 or TRBV12-4 and J is TRBJ2-1; tentative D call: TRBD1 (6 bases). Between the trimmed V and J ends, which lost 2 bases and 9 bases, there was a span of 8 bases. The CDR3 runs 12 residues.

In DNA, the CDR3 is TGCGCCAGCAGCCAAGACCCATACAGGGTGCAGTATCAGCCCCAGCATTTT. Amino acid sequence: CASSQDPYRVQYQPQHF. This chain joins TRBV4-1 and TRBJ1-5; the D gene is possibly TRBD1 (6 bases). The CDR3 covers 17 residues. Trimming removed 0 bases from V and 5 bases from J, with 17 bases in between. Germline-derived CDR1 and CDR2 are MGHRA and YSYEKL.

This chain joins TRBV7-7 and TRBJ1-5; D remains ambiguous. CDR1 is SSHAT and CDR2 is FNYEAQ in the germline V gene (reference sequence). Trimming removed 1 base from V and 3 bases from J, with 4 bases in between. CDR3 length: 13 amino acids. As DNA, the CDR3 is TGTGCCAGCAGCTTAGGATTCAATCAGCCCCAGCATTTT. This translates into CASSLGFNQPQHF.

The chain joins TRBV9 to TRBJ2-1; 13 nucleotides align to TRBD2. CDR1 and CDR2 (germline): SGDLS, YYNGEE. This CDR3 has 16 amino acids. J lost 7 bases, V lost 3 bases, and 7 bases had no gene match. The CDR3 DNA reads TGTGCCAGCAGCGAAAGAGGGACTAGCGGGGTAAATGAGCAGTTCTTC. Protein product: CASSERGTSGVNEQFF.

The CDR3 nucleotides are TGTGCCAGTAGCCCACAACTAGCGGGGGGACCGGAGACCCAGTACTTC. This encodes CASSPQLAGGPETQYF. The chain has TRBV19 and TRBJ2-5, with TRBD2 identical over 12 bases. The CDR3 is made up of 16 amino acids. The ends lost 6 bases at V and 5 bases at J; junction bases unmatched: 10. CDR1 and CDR2 (germline): LNHDA, SQIVND (reference sequence). Variable domain in full (rest from reference TRBV19 and TRBJ2-5): DGGITQSPKYLFRKEGQNVTLSCEQNLNHDAMYWYRQDPGQGLRLIYYSQIVNDFQKGDIAEGYSVSREKKESFPLTVTSAQKNPTAFYLCASSPQLAGGPETQYFGPGTRLLVL.

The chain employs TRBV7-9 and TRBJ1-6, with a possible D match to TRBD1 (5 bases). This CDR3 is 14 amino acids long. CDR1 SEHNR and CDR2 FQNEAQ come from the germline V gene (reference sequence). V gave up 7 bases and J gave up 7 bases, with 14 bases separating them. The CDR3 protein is CASTLPGGNSPLHF. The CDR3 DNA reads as TGTGCCAGCACCCTCCCGGGGGGAAATTCACCCCTCCACTTT. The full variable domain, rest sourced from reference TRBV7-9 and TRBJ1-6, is DTGVSQNPRHKITKRGQNVTFRCDPISEHNRLYWYRQTLGQGPEFLTYFQNEAQLEKSRLLSDRFSAERPKGSFSTLEIQRTEQGDSAMYLCASTLPGGNSPLHFGNGTRLTVT.

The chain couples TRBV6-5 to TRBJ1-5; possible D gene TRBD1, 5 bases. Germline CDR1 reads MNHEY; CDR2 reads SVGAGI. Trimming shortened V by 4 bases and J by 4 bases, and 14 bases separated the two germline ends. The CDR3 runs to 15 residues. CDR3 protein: CASSSFTGPNQPQHF. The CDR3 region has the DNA TGTGCCAGCAGTTCCTTCACAGGACCTAATCAGCCCCAGCATTTT.

CDR3 residues: CSVEWANYGYTF. In DNA, the CDR3 is TGCAGCGTTGAATGGGCTAACTATGGCTACACCTTC. The chain has TRBV29-1 and TRBJ1-2; D gene uncertain. Looked up from germline, CDR1 is SQVTM and CDR2 is ANQGSEA. The CDR3 is 12 residues long. Trimming pared 2 bases from V and 0 bases from J, leaving 4 bases between. The whole variable domain, remainder taken from reference TRBV29-1 and TRBJ1-2, is SAVISQKPSRDICQRGTSLTIQCQVDSQVTMMFWYRQQPGQSLTLIATANQGSEATYESGFVIDKFPISRPNLTFSTLTVSNMSPEDSSIYLCSVEWANYGYTFGSGTRLTVV.

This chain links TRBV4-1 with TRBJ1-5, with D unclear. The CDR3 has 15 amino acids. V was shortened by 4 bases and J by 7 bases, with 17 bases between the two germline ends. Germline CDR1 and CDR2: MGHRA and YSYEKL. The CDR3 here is CASSPVTRALQPQHF. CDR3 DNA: TGCGCCAGCAGCCCCGTAACTCGCGCCCTACAGCCCCAGCATTTT.

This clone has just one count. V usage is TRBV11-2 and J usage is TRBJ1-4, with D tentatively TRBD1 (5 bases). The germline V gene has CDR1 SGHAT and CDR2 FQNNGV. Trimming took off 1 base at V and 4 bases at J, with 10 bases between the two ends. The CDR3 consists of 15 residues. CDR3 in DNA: TGTGCCAGCAGCTTAGGGGGGGACGTTAATGAAAAACTGTTTTTT. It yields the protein CASSLGGDVNEKLFF.

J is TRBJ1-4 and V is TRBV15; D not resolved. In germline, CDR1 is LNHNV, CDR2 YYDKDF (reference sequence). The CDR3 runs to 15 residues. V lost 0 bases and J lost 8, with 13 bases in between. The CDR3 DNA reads TGTGCCACCAGCAGAGATAGGAACCGGAGGGAAAAACTGTTTTTT. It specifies CATSRDRNRREKLFF. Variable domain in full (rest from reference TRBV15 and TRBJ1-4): DAMVIQNPRYQVTQFGKPVTLSCSQTLNHNVMYWYQQKSSQAPKLLFHYYDKDFNNEADTPDNFQSRRPNTSFCFLDIRSPGLGDTAMYLCATSRDRNRREKLFFGSGTQLSVL.

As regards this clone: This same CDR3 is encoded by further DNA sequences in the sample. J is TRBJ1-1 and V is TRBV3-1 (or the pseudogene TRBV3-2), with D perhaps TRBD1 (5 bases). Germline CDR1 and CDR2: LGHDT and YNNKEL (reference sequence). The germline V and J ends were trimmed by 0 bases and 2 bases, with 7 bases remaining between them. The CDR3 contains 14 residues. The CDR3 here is CASSQEGRNTEAFF. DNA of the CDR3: TGTGCCAGCAGCCAAGAGGGGCGCAACACTGAAGCTTTCTTT.

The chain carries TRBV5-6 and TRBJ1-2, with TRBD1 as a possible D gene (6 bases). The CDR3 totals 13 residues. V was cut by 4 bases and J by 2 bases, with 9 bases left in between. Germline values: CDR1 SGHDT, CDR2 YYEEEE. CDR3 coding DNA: TGTGCCAGCAGCCTCGGACAGAACTATGGCTACACCTTC. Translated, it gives CASSLGQNYGYTF.

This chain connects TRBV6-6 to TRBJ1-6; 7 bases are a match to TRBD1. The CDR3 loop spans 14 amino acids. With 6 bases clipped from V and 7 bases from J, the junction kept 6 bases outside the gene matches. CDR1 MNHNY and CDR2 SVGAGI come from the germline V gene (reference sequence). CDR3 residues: CASSRPGQNSPLHF. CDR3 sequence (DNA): TGTGCCAGCAGCCGGCCGGGACAGAATTCACCCCTCCACTTT.

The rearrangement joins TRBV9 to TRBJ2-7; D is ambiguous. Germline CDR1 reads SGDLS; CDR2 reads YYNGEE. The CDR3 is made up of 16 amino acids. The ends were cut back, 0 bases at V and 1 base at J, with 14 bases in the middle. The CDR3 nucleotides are TGTGCCAGCAGCGTAGGCGGTGGGATTTATTCCTACGAGCAGTACTTC. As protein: CASSVGGGIYSYEQYF.

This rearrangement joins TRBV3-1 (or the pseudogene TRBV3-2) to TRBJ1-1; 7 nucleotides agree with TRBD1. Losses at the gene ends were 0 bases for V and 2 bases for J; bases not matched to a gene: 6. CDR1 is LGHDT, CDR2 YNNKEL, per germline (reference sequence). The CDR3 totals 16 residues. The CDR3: CASSQDPGGGNTEAFF. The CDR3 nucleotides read TGTGCCAGCAGCCAAGATCCAGGAGGGGGCAACACTGAAGCTTTCTTT.

The CDR3: CASSLELAGGIYNEQFF. The CDR3, as DNA: TGTGCCAGCAGCTTAGAACTAGCGGGGGGGATCTACAATGAGCAGTTCTTC. The chain carries TRBV7-8 and TRBJ2-1; 13 nucleotides agree with TRBD2. This CDR3 is built from 17 residues. Looked up from germline, CDR1 is SGHVS and CDR2 is FQNEAQ. After removal of 1 base from V and 3 bases from J, the junction contained 3 bases not matched to a gene.

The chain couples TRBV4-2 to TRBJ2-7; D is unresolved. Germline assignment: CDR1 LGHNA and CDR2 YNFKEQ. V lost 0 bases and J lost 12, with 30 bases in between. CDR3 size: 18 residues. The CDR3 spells CASSQDFLPIGTTTEMYF. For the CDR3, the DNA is TGTGCCAGCAGCCAAGATTTCCTACCCATCGGCACTACTACTGAAATGTACTTC.

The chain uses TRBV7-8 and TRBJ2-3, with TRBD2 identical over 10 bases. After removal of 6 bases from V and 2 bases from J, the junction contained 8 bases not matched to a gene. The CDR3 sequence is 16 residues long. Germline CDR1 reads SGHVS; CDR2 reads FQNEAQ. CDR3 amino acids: CASSLQTSGFTDTQYF. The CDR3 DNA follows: TGTGCCAGCAGTCTCCAGACTAGCGGGTTCACAGATACGCAGTATTTT.

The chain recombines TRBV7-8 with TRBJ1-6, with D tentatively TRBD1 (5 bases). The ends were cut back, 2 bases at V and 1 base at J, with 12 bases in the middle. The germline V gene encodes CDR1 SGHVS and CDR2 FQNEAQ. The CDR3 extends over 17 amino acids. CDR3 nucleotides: TGTGCCAGCAGCTTATGGAGGGGTCGGTCCTATAATTCACCCCTCCACTTT. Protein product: CASSLWRGRSYNSPLHF. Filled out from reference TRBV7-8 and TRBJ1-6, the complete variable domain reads GAGVSQSPRYKVAKRGQDVALRCDPISGHVSLFWYQQALGQGPEFLTYFQNEAQLDKSGLPSDRFFAERPEGSVSTLKIQRTQQEDSAVYLCASSLWRGRSYNSPLHFGNGTRLTVT.

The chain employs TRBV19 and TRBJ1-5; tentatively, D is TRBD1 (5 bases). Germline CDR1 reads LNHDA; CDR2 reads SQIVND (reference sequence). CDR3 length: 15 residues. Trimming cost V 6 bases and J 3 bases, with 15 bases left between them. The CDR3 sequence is CASRFGGVANQPQHF. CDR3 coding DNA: TGTGCCAGTAGATTTGGGGGGGTGGCCAATCAGCCCCAGCATTTT.

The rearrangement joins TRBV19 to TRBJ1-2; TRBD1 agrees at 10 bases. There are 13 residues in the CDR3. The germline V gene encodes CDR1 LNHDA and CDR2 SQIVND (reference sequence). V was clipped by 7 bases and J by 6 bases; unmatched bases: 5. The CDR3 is CASTTGTGDGYTF. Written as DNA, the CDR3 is TGTGCCAGTACCACCGGGACAGGGGATGGCTACACCTTC.